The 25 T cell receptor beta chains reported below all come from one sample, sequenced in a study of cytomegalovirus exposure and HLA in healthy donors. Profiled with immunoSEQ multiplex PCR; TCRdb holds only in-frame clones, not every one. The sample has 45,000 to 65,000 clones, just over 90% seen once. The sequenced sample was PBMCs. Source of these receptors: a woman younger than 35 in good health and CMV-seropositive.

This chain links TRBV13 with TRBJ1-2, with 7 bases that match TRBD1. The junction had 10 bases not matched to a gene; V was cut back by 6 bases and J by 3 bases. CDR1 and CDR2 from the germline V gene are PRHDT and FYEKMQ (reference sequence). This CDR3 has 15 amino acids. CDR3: CASRYPTGSDYGYTF. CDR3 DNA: TGTGCCAGCAGATACCCGACAGGGTCTGACTATGGCTACACCTTC.

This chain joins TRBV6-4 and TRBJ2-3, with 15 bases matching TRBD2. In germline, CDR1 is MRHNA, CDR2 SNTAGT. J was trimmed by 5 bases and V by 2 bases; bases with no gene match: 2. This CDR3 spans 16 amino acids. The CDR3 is CASSDGTSGGRDTQYF. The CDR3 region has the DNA TGTGCCAGCAGTGACGGGACTAGCGGGGGGAGAGATACGCAGTATTTT.

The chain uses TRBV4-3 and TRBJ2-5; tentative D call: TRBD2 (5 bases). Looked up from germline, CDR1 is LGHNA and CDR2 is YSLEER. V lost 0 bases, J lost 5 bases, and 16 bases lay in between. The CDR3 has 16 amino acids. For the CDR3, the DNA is TGCGCCAGCAGCCAAGATACCCGGGGTGCGCGGGAGACCCAGTACTTC. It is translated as CASSQDTRGARETQYF.

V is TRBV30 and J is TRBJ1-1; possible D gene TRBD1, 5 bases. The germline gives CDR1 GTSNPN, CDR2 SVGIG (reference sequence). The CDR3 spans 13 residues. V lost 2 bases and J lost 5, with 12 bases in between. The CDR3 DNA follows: TGTGCCTGGAGTCCAGGGTTGGGGACTGAAGCTTTCTTT. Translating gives CAWSPGLGTEAFF. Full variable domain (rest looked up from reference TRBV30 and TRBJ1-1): SQTIHQWPATLVQPVGSPLSLECTVEGTSNPNLYWYRQAAGRGLQLLFYSVGIGQISSEVPQNLSASRPQDRQFILSSKKLLLSDSGFYLCAWSPGLGTEAFFGQGTRLTVV.

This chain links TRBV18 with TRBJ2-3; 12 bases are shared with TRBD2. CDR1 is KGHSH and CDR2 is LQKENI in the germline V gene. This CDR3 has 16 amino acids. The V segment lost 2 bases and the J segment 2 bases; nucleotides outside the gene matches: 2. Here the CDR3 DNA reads TGTGCCAGCTCACCATGGACTAGCGGGAACACAGATACGCAGTATTTT. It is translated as CASSPWTSGNTDTQYF.

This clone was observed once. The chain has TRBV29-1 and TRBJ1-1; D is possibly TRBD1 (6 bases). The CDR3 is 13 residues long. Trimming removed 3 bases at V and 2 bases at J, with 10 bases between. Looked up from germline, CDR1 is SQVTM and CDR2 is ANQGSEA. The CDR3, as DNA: TGCAGCGTTGAGGACAGCCTAAACACTGAAGCTTTCTTT. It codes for CSVEDSLNTEAFF.

CDR3 sequence reads: CASSILRGQNYGYTF. The CDR3, as DNA: TGTGCCAGTAGTATATTACGCGGCCAGAACTATGGCTACACCTTC. V usage is TRBV19 and J usage is TRBJ1-2; D is undetermined. Deletions cut 2 bases from V and 2 bases from J, with 12 bases between. The CDR3 is 15 residues long. Germline-derived CDR1 and CDR2 are LNHDA and SQIVND (reference sequence).

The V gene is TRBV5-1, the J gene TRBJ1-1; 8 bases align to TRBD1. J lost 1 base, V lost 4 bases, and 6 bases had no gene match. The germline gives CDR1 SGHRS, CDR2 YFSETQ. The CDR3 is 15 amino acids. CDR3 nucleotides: TGCGCCAGCAGCGCCGGGACAGGTAGGAACACTGAAGCTTTCTTT. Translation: CASSAGTGRNTEAFF.

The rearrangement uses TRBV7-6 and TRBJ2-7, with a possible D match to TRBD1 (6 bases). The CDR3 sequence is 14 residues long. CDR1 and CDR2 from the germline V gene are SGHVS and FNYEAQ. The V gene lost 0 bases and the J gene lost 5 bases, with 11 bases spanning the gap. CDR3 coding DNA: TGTGCCAGCAGCTTAGCAACAGGGAGTCACGAGCAGTACTTC. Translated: CASSLATGSHEQYF.

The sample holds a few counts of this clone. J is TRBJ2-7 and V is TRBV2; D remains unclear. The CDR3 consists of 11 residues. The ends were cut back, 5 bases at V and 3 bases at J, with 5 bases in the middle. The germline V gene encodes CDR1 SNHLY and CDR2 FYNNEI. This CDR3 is CASSPGYEQYF. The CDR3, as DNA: TGTGCCAGCAGTCCGGGCTACGAGCAGTACTTC.

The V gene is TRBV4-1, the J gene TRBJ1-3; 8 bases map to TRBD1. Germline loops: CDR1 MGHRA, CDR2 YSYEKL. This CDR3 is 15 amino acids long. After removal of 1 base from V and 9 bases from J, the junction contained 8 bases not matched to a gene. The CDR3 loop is CASSQADRGEGTIYF. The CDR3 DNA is TGCGCCAGCAGCCAAGCCGACAGGGGTGAGGGCACCATATATTTT.

This CDR3 reads CASSLGAVNQPQHF. The CDR3 DNA reads TGTGCCAGCAGCTTAGGGGCAGTCAATCAGCCCCAGCATTTT. This chain uses TRBV11-2 with TRBJ1-5; D is unclear. The V end was cut by 1 base, the J end by 3 bases, with 7 bases between. CDR1 is SGHAT and CDR2 is FQNNGV in the germline V gene. The CDR3 loop spans 14 amino acids.

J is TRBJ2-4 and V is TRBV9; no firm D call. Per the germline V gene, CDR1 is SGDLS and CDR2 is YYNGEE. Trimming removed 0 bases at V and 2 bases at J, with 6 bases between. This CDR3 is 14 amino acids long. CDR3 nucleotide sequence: TGTGCCAGCAGCGTAGGGAGTACCAAAAACATTCAGTACTTC. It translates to CASSVGSTKNIQYF. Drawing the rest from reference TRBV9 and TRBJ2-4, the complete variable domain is DSGVTQTPKHLITATGQRVTLRCSPRSGDLSVYWYQQSLDQGLQFLIQYYNGEERAKGNILERFSAQQFPDLHSELNLSSLELGDSALYFCASSVGSTKNIQYFGAGTRLSVL.

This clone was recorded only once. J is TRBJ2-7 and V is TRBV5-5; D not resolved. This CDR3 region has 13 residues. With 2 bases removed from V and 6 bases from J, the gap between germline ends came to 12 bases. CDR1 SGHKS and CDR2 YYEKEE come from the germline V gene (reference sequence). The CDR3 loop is CASSFGLLGEQYF. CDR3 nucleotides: TGTGCCAGCAGCTTCGGGTTGCTGGGCGAGCAGTACTTC.

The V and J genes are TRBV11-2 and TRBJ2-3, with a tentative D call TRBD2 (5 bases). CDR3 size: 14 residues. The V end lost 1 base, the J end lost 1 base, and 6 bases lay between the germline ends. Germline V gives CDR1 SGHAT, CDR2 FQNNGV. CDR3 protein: CASSLARGTDTQYF. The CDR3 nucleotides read TGTGCCAGCAGCTTAGCGCGGGGCACAGATACGCAGTATTTT.

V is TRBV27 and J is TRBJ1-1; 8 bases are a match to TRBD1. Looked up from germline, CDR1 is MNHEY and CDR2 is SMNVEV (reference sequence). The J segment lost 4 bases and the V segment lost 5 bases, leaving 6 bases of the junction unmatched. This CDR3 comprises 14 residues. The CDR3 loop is CASSDGQGGTEAFF. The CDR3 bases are TGTGCCAGCAGTGACGGACAGGGTGGCACTGAAGCTTTCTTT.

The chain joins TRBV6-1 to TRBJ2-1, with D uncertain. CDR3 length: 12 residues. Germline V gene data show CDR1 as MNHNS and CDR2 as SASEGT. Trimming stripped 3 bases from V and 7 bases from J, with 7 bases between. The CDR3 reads CASSELANEQFF. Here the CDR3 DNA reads TGTGCCAGCAGTGAGTTGGCAAATGAGCAGTTCTTC.

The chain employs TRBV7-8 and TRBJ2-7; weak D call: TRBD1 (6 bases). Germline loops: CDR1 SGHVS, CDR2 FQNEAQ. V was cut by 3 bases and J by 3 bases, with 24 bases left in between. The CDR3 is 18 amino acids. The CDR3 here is CASSFGELGAGVSYEQYF. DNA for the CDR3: TGTGCCAGCAGCTTTGGGGAACTAGGGGCAGGGGTAAGCTACGAGCAGTACTTC. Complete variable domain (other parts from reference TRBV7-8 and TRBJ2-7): GAGVSQSPRYKVAKRGQDVALRCDPISGHVSLFWYQQALGQGPEFLTYFQNEAQLDKSGLPSDRFFAERPEGSVSTLKIQRTQQEDSAVYLCASSFGELGAGVSYEQYFGPGTRLTVT.

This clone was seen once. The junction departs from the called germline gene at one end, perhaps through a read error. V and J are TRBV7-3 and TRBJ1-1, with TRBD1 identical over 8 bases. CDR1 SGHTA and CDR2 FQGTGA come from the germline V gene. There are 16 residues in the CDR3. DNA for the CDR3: TGTGCCAGCAGCGTAACATCAGGGACAGGACCCACTGAAGCTTTCTTT. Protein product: CASSVTSGTGPTEAFF.

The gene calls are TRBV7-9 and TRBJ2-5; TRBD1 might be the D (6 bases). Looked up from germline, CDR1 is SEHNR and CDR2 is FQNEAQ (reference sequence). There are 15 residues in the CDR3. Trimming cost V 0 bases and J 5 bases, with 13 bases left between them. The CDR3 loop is CASSLALGATETQYF. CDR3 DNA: TGTGCCAGCAGCTTAGCTCTGGGGGCAACGGAGACCCAGTACTTC. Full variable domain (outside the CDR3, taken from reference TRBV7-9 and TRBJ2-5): DTGVSQNPRHKITKRGQNVTFRCDPISEHNRLYWYRQTLGQGPEFLTYFQNEAQLEKSRLLSDRFSAERPKGSFSTLEIQRTEQGDSAMYLCASSLALGATETQYFGPGTRLLVL.

In nucleotides, the CDR3 is TGCGCCAGCAGCTCAGCGGGGCCCACAGATACGCAGTATTTT. Translation: CASSSAGPTDTQYF. This chain uses TRBV5-1 with TRBJ2-3, with TRBD2 matching over 7 bases. The germline V gene encodes CDR1 SGHRS and CDR2 YFSETQ. V was pared by 3 bases and J by 2 bases, with 3 bases of the junction left unmatched. This CDR3 has 14 residues.

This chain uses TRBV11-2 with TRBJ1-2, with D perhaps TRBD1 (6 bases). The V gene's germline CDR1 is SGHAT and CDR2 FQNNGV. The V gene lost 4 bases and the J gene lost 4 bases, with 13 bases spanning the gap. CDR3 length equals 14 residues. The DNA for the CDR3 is TGTGCCAGCAGCTCAGAACAGGGAGTCTATGGCTACACCTTC. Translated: CASSSEQGVYGYTF.

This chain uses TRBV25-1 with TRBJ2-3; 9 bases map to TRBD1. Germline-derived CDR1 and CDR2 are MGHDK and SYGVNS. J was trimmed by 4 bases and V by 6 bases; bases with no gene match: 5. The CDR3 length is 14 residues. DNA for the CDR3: TGTGCCAGCAGGAGGACAGGGGCGGCAGATACGCAGTATTTT. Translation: CASRRTGAADTQYF.

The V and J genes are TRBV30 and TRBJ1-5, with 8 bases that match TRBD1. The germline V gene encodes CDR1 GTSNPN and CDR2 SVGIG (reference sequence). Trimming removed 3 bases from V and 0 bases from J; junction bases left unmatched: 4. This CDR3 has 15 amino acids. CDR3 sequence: CAWREDRDSNQPQHF. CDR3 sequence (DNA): TGTGCCTGGAGAGAGGACAGGGATAGCAATCAGCCCCAGCATTTT.

The CDR3 DNA follows: TGTGCCAGCAGGGCCAGGACGGGAGAGCAGTACTTC. It yields the protein CASRARTGEQYF. The chain combines TRBV27 with TRBJ2-7, with D tentatively TRBD2 (5 bases). Germline-derived CDR1 and CDR2 are MNHEY and SMNVEV (reference sequence). The CDR3 covers 12 residues. With 6 bases removed from V and 7 bases from J, the gap between germline ends came to 13 bases.